Described below is a single T cell receptor beta chain sequence and its context. Original methodology: For nucleated cells, counts were estimated from reference gene primer amplification. Data came from immunoSEQ multiplex PCR; TCRdb stores just in-frame clones and leaves some out. The V and J calls and clone size come from that table; D and trimming were worked out from the DNA. Among about 150,000 clones listed, 70% to 90% were seen once. The data derive from a study of blood T cell repertoires in COVID-19. The CDR3 sequence is 15 residues long. The V gene's germline CDR1 is MNHEY and CDR2 SMNVEV (reference sequence). Trimming at V came to 2 bases and at J to 9 bases, leaving 8 bases not matched to a gene.

The sample comprised PBMCs or T cells enriched from blood (not recorded which). V is TRBV27 and J is TRBJ2-1; TRBD1 matches at 9 bases. The sequence was collected from a woman in her 50s who had recovered from COVID-19. CDR3 sequence: CASSLPGTGLSEQFF. CDR3 nucleotides: TGTGCCAGCAGTTTACCCGGGACAGGGCTAAGTGAGCAGTTCTTC.